The 3 T cell receptor beta chains presented below share a single source sample, sequenced in a study of shared clonotypes between healthy human individuals. Terminally differentiated effector memory CD45RA+ cells were left out of the naive CD8 fraction, which was CD45RO-negative and positively selected for CCR7. Profiled with immunoSEQ multiplex PCR; TCRdb holds only in-frame clones, not every one. This sample has about 2.1 million clones, with just under 95% found just once. Sequenced material: naive CD8+ T cells from PBMCs. The receptors shown here come from a man aged 18 to 30 in good health. Some clones in this sample may be carry-over from other donors' samples.

This clone was recorded only once. J is TRBJ2-1 and V is TRBV11-3; TRBD2 matches 8 bases. Germline CDR1 is SGHNT and CDR2 is YENEEA. This CDR3 has 19 amino acids. The J segment lost 2 bases and the V segment lost 5 bases, leaving 17 bases of the junction unmatched. CDR3 DNA sequence: TGTGCCAGCAGCCCACACTCCGGGGATGCGGGAGGTACCTACAATGAGCAGTTCTTC. Translation: CASSPHSGDAGGTYNEQFF. The whole variable domain, filled in from reference TRBV11-3 and TRBJ2-1, reads EAGVVQSPRYKIIEKKQPVAFWCNPISGHNTLYWYLQNLGQGPELLIRYENEEAVDDSQLPKDRFSAERLKGVDSTLKIQPAELGDSAVYLCASSPHSGDAGGTYNEQFFGPGTRLTVL.

The V call is TRBV5-6, the J call TRBJ2-7, with D tentatively TRBD1 (6 bases). This CDR3 region has 15 residues. Germline CDR1 is SGHDT and CDR2 is YYEEEE. Trimming stripped 0 bases from V and 2 bases from J, with 12 bases between. CDR3 in amino acids: CASSLVGGAPYEQYF. CDR3 sequence (DNA): TGTGCCAGCAGCTTGGTAGGGGGAGCCCCCTACGAGCAGTACTTC.

This clone appeared a few times. The chain links TRBV27 to TRBJ2-1; no firm D call. The V and J ends lost 0 bases and 8 bases respectively, with 8 bases between them. CDR1 is MNHEY and CDR2 is SMNVEV in the germline V gene (reference sequence). This CDR3 has 13 residues. Here the CDR3 DNA reads TGTGCCAGCAGTTTATCGAGTTCGTATGAGCAGTTCTTC. This sequence encodes CASSLSSSYEQFF.